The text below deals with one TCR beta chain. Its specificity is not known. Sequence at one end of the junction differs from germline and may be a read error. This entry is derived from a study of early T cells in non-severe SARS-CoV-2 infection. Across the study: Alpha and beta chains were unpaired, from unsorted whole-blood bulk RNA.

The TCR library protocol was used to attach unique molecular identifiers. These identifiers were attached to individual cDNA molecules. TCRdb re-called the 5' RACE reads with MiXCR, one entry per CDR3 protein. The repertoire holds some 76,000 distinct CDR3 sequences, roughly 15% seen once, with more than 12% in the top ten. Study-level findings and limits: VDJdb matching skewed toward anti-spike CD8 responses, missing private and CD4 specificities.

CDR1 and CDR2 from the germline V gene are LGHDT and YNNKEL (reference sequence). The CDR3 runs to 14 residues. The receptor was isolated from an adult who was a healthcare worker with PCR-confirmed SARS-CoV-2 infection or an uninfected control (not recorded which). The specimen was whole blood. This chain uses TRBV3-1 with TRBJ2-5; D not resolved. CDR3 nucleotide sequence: TGCGCCAGCAGCCAAGATACCCGCCAAGAGACCCAGTACTTC. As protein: CASSQDTRQETQYF.